Listed below are T cell receptor beta chains from one sample, sequenced in a study of T cell responses to AZD1222 COVID-19 vaccine. The assay was immunoSEQ multiplex PCR, and TCRdb's table has in-frame clones only and misses some. The sample has approximately 200,000 clones; roughly 92% are singletons. This material consisted of peripheral blood, taken 28 days after the second AZD1222 dose. These receptors all stem from an adult who received the AZD1222 COVID-19 vaccine. Each CDR3 is given with its conserved first and last residue. D genes are given only for firm matches. A clone size is listed for some rows: how often the clone was seen (once, few, many), or a class if it is expanded.

>TRBD1|-|TRBJ2-7|TRBV2
TGTGCCAGCAGCGAGACAGGGATTGGCGAGCAGTACTTC
CASSETGIGEQYF
>-|once|TRBJ2-7|TRBV27
TGTGCCAGCAGCGGGTCCCTGACTAAGGCGGCCTACGAGCAGTACTTC
CASSGSLTKAAYEQYF
>-|-|TRBJ1-2|TRBV28
TGTGCCAGCAGTTTATCTTCCCCCAAGGGCTACACCTTC
CASSLSSPKGYTF
>TRBD1|-|TRBJ2-5|TRBV7-7
TGTGCTAGCAGCTTAACCAGGGGGACGGGAGAGACCCAGTACTTC
CASSLTRGTGETQYF
>-|-|TRBJ1-2|TRBV20-1
TGCAGTGCCAGACAGAGAGGCTACACCTTC
CSARQRGYTF
>TRBD1|-|TRBJ2-1|TRBV6-1
TGTGCCAGCAGTGAATTCAAGCCGGGACAGGCGTACAATGAGCAGTTCTTC
CASSEFKPGQAYNEQFF
>-|-|TRBJ1-1|TRBV11-3
TGTGCCAGCAGCCCTGCTGAGGGCAGGAGCAACACTGAAGCTTTCTTT
CASSPAEGRSNTEAFF
>TRBD2|-|TRBJ2-7|TRBV6-1
TGTGCCAGCAGTGCACCGACCTCCGGGACTAGCCGCTACGAGCAGTACTTC
CASSAPTSGTSRYEQYF
>-|-|TRBJ1-1|TRBV7-9
TGTGCCAGCAGCCGGGACCGGGTGAACACTGAAGCTTTCTTT
CASSRDRVNTEAFF
>-|-|TRBJ2-4|TRBV6-1
TGTGCCAGCAGTGAAGGCCCCCTTTGGGCAAACATTCAGTACTTC
CASSEGPLWANIQYF
>-|-|TRBJ2-2|TRBV18
TGTGCCAGCTCACGGGGGCCCACGAGCACCGGGGAGCTGTTTTTT
CASSRGPTSTGELFF
>-|-|TRBJ2-3|TRBV5-1
TGCGCCAGCGGCTATTTGGCAGATACGCAGTATTTT
CASGYLADTQYF
>TRBD1|-|TRBJ1-1|TRBV2
TGTGCCAGTGGACAGGGGTCTATGAACACTGAAGCTTTCTTT
CASGQGSMNTEAFF
>TRBD1|-|TRBJ2-7|TRBV6-5
TGTGCCAGCAGTTATGGGACAGGGGTCCCCGAGCAGTACTTC
CASSYGTGVPEQYF
>TRBD1|-|TRBJ1-1|TRBV12-3/TRBV12-4
TGTGCCAGCAGTACAGGGGACACTGAAGCTTTCTTT
CASSTGDTEAFF
>-|-|TRBJ1-5|TRBV15
TGTGCCACCAGCAGAGATTTGGGGGTGGCTCAGCCCCAGCATTTT
CATSRDLGVAQPQHF
>-|once|TRBJ2-1|TRBV10-1
TGCGCCAGCAGTGAGCCAGGATCTTACAATGAGCAGTTCTTC
CASSEPGSYNEQFF
>TRBD2|few|TRBJ2-1|TRBV30
TGTGCCTGGAGACTAGCGGGAGGTAATGAGCAGTTCTTC
CAWRLAGGNEQFF
>TRBD2|-|TRBJ2-1|TRBV3-1/TRBV3-2
TGTGCCAGCGGGGGGGAGCGGTACAATGAGCAGTTCTTC
CASGGERYNEQFF
>TRBD2|-|TRBJ2-7|TRBV4-1
TGCGCCAGCAGAACCACGACTAGCGGGAGTCTCTACGAGCAGTACTTC
CASRTTTSGSLYEQYF
>-|-|TRBJ2-7|TRBV5-5
TGTGCCAGCAGCTTGACAGGGTCTCACGAGCAGTACTTC
CASSLTGSHEQYF
>-|once|TRBJ1-5|TRBV4-1
TGCGCCAGCAGCCAAGTAGTGGGACGCGGCAATCAGCCCCAGCATTTT
CASSQVVGRGNQPQHF
>-|-|TRBJ1-6|TRBV28
TGTGCCAGCAGTTGGTTAGGAGGAAATTCACCCCTCCACTTT
CASSWLGGNSPLHF
>TRBD1|-|TRBJ1-6|TRBV11-2
TGTGCCAGCAGCATACAGGGGCGGGATTCACCCCTCCACTTT
CASSIQGRDSPLHF
>TRBD1|-|TRBJ1-1|TRBV5-6
TGTGCCAGCAGACCCTGGGACAGGGGGCGAACTGAAGCTTTCTTT
CASRPWDRGRTEAFF
>TRBD1|-|TRBJ2-7|TRBV11-2
TGTGCCAGCAAGTGGGACAGGGTCTCCTACGAGCAGTACTTC
CASKWDRVSYEQYF
>-|-|TRBJ2-4|TRBV30
TGTGCCTGGAGAGATACATACCGGGACAAAAAAAACATTCAGTACTTC
CAWRDTYRDKKNIQYF
>-|-|TRBJ2-7|TRBV9
TGTGCCAGCAGCGTAGGGGGATTAGCGGTCTCCTACGAGCAGTACTTC
CASSVGGLAVSYEQYF
>-|-|TRBJ2-1|TRBV29-1
TGCAGCGTTGCCCGGGGCGATGAGCAGTTCTTC
CSVARGDEQFF
>-|-|TRBJ1-1|TRBV12-5
TGTGCTAGTGGTTTGACCCCCGGGGGGGTTGGGGACACTGAAGCTTTCTTT
CASGLTPGGVGDTEAFF
>-|once|TRBJ2-3|TRBV28
TGTGCCAGCAGTTCTTTCGGGGGAGAGAGTGGAGATACGCAGTATTTT
CASSSFGGESGDTQYF
>TRBD1|-|TRBJ1-2|TRBV18
TGTGCCAGCTCACCCCTCTCGGGACAGGCGCTGTCTGGTTCAGGTGGCTACACCTTC
CASSPLSGQALSGSGGYTF
>-|-|TRBJ2-5|TRBV12-3/TRBV12-4
TGTGCCAGCAGTTTGAGGCGTGAGACCCAGTACTTC
CASSLRRETQYF
>-|-|TRBJ1-2|TRBV24-1
TGTGCCACCAGTGACCGGAAAGGCGACTATGGCTACACCTTC
CATSDRKGDYGYTF
>-|-|TRBJ2-6|TRBV2
TGTGCCAGCAGTGAAGACAGGGCCTCTGGGGCCAACGTCCTGACTTTC
CASSEDRASGANVLTF
>-|-|TRBJ1-3|TRBV7-6
TGTGCCAGCAGTCCAGGGAGCTCTGGAAACACCATATATTTT
CASSPGSSGNTIYF